These 8 T cell receptor beta chains were sequenced from one sample in a study of Tregs in tolerant kidney transplant recipients. Profiling relied on immunoSEQ multiplex PCR, and the TCRdb table lists in-frame clones only, not all of them. The sample holds about 66,000 clones; 80% to 95% are singletons and the top ten take 10% to 11%. The sample was CD8+ T cells from blood, taken before the transplant. These receptors originate from a human donor who received a combined kidney and bone marrow transplant.

The J gene is TRBJ2-3, the V gene TRBV6-1; D is possibly TRBD1 (5 bases). The CDR3 is 16 residues long. CDR1 is MNHNS, CDR2 SASEGT, per germline. The ends were cut back, 4 bases at V and 4 bases at J, with 18 bases in the middle. In DNA, the CDR3 is TGTGCCAGCAGTGGGCAGGGTACCTTGGTGGCAGATACGCAGTATTTT. It is translated as CASSGQGTLVADTQYF.

The rearrangement joins TRBV10-3 to TRBJ2-7; D perhaps matches TRBD2 (6 bases). The CDR3 has 16 residues. CDR1 is ENHRY and CDR2 is SYGVKD in the germline V gene. Trimming took 0 bases from V and 2 from J, leaving 14 bases between them. The CDR3 loop reads CAISESSGPKAYEQYF. In DNA form, the CDR3 reads TGTGCCATCAGTGAGTCCAGCGGGCCAAAAGCCTACGAGCAGTACTTC.

This clone has only one observation. The rearrangement uses TRBV10-3 and TRBJ2-7, with 8 bases identical to TRBD2. This CDR3 has 17 amino acids. Germline trimming cut 0 bases from V and 0 bases from J; bases unmatched to any gene: 7. The germline CDR1 and CDR2 sequences are ENHRY and SYGVKD. The CDR3 loop is CAISESRGGLSSYEQYF. The DNA for the CDR3 is TGTGCCATCAGTGAGTCTCGGGGGGGACTTTCCTCCTACGAGCAGTACTTC.

This chain connects TRBV9 to TRBJ2-1; D gene unclear. Trimming removed 0 bases at V and 3 bases at J, with 4 bases between. CDR1 is SGDLS, CDR2 YYNGEE, per germline. The CDR3 runs 13 residues. The CDR3 DNA is TGTGCCAGCAGCGTAGCCATCTACAATGAGCAGTTCTTC. Residues: CASSVAIYNEQFF.

The genes are TRBV11-2 and TRBJ1-2; no reliable D call. The V gene's germline CDR1 is SGHAT and CDR2 FQNNGV. The CDR3 has 15 amino acids. The germline V and J ends were trimmed by 1 base and 6 bases, with 15 bases remaining between them. The DNA for the CDR3 is TGTGCCAGCAGCTTAGCCTTTGAGGGTGAGGATGGCTACACCTTC. Translated, it gives CASSLAFEGEDGYTF.

J is TRBJ2-5 and V is TRBV28; 7 bases line up with TRBD1. The CDR3 spans 19 residues. With V trimmed by 4 bases and J by 1 base, 18 bases remained unmatched. The germline gives CDR1 MDHEN, CDR2 SYDVKM. The CDR3 coding sequence is TGTGCCAGCAGTTCACCGGGTTTGGGACAGAGCTTCCCCCAAGAGACCCAGTACTTC. It specifies CASSSPGLGQSFPQETQYF. The variable domain in full, completed from reference TRBV28 and TRBJ2-5, reads DVKVTQSSRYLVKRTGEKVFLECVQDMDHENMFWYRQDPGLGLRLIYFSYDVKMKEKGDIPEGYSVSREKKERFSLILESASTNQTSMYLCASSSPGLGQSFPQETQYFGPGTRLLVL.

J is TRBJ2-1 and V is TRBV6-5, with D tentatively TRBD1 (6 bases). Looked up from germline, CDR1 is MNHEY and CDR2 is SVGAGI. The length of the CDR3 is 14 residues. V was trimmed by 0 bases and J by 5 bases, leaving 8 bases between them. The DNA of the CDR3 is TGTGCCAGCAGTTACTCGGGGGCCCACAATGAGCAGTTCTTC. Translating gives CASSYSGAHNEQFF.

The chain has TRBV9 and TRBJ2-1; D not resolved. The germline V and J ends were trimmed by 0 bases and 9 bases, with 13 bases remaining between them. CDR3 length equals 14 residues. CDR1 and CDR2 from the germline V gene are SGDLS and YYNGEE. The CDR3 here is CASSVGSREAEQFF. The CDR3 bases are TGTGCCAGCAGCGTAGGTTCTCGTGAGGCTGAGCAGTTCTTC.